This T cell receptor beta chain was captured in a study of T cells in Graves' hyperthyroidism and ophthalmopathy. With duration under 3 months, ophthalmopathy was active: Clinical Activity Score at least 3, NOSPECS at least 4. In the case of this clonotype: Its specificity is not known.

Researchers took RNA transcripts and amplified the TCR beta CDR3 regions from them. First-round RT-PCR with HTBI primers amplified the TCR CDR3 region. Each CDR3 protein gets one entry after TCRdb re-called the multiplex PCR reads with MiXCR. The sample consists of roughly 280,000 distinct CDR3 sequences, 20% to 25% of them appearing once. Whole-study results and caveats: Ophthalmopathy was told apart from stable hyperthyroidism by a 13 V-J model. Researchers found most expanded thyroid clonotypes above 0.001 in blood as well.

The sample was blood. The clonotype comes from a man younger than 45 with Graves' ophthalmopathy.

CDR3 in amino acids: CASSLDVGPVSGYTF. The CDR3 DNA is TGTGCCAGCAGTCTCGACGTAGGTCCGGTTTCTGGCTACACCTTC. This chain uses TRBV27 with TRBJ1-2; no firm D call. V was trimmed by 5 bases and J by 7 bases, leaving 20 bases between them. Germline CDR1 and CDR2: MNHEY and SMNVEV (reference sequence). CDR3 length: 15 residues.